This TCR beta chain was sequenced in a study of blood T cells in healthy people across ages. This clonotype was counted between two and nine times. In germline, CDR1 is LGHNA, CDR2 YSLEER. There are 16 residues in the CDR3. Between the trimmed V and J ends, which lost 4 bases and 0 bases, there was a span of 13 bases. Sample-barcoded 5' priming and a J-beta primer mix drove a second PCR of roughly 6 to 12 cycles. TCRdb re-derived calls from the 5' RACE reads in MiXCR, one entry per CDR3 protein. The table has roughly 860,000 distinct CDR3 sequences, less than 80% seen once. The chain has TRBV4-3 and TRBJ2-1, with unresolved D. The source material was blood. This clonotype was obtained from a man aged 25-45 years in good health. This chain's CDR3 is CASSPFRLSSYNEQFF. Here the CDR3 DNA reads TGCGCCAGCAGCCCCTTTAGGTTGAGCTCCTACAATGAGCAGTTCTTC.